This T cell receptor (beta chain) came from a study of OX40 agonist ivuxolimab in advanced cancers. On the study more broadly: Therapy given before enrollment (anti-PD-1, anti-PD-L1 or anti-CTLA-4) was allowed, and 40% to 50% had some.

Peripheral blood came from all dose cohorts at three timepoints. The CDR3 has 14 amino acids. Trimming took off 9 bases at V and 3 bases at J, with 15 bases between the two ends. The germline CDR1 and CDR2 sequences are SGHRS and YFSETQ. With respect to this clone: Antigen specificity is unknown.

General study points: People who partly responded at 0.1-3.0 mg/kg had some of the least clonal expansion seen.

The table came from immunoSEQ multiplex PCR; TCRdb's copy has only in-frame clones and leaves some out. The repertoire holds about 82,000 clones, 75% to 90% seen once, with 0.75% to 1% in the top ten. Specimen: CD4+ or CD8+ T cells sorted from blood, collected in a trial of the OX40 agonist ivuxolimab. The chain links TRBV5-1 to TRBJ2-2; D gene uncertain. This TCR was sampled from an adult with an advanced solid tumor such as melanoma, head and neck, liver or kidney cancer. The CDR3 DNA reads as TGCGCCACATCTGGCAGGACCGACACCGGGGAGCTGTTTTTT. It codes for CATSGRTDTGELFF.